The TCR beta chain under discussion was sequenced for a study of T cells in Graves' hyperthyroidism and ophthalmopathy. This clonotype has just a few counts. Germline loops: CDR1 MNHNS, CDR2 SASEGT. The CDR3 is 11 amino acids. V gave up 10 bases and J gave up 7 bases, with 14 bases separating them. TCR beta CDR3 region amplification was performed from RNA transcripts. TCR CDR3 underwent first-round RT-PCR with the HTBI primer set. TCRdb called the multiplex PCR reads again in MiXCR, with one record for every CDR3 protein. The sample carries more than 450,000 distinct CDR3 sequences, about 20% recorded once.

The source material was blood. The chain carries TRBV6-1 and TRBJ2-7; D perhaps matches TRBD2 (6 bases). This clonotype was obtained from a man aged 40-50 years with Graves' ophthalmopathy. CDR3 loop: CAIDFGLEQYF. CDR3 sequence (DNA): TGTGCCATCGACTTCGGACTAGAGCAGTACTTC.